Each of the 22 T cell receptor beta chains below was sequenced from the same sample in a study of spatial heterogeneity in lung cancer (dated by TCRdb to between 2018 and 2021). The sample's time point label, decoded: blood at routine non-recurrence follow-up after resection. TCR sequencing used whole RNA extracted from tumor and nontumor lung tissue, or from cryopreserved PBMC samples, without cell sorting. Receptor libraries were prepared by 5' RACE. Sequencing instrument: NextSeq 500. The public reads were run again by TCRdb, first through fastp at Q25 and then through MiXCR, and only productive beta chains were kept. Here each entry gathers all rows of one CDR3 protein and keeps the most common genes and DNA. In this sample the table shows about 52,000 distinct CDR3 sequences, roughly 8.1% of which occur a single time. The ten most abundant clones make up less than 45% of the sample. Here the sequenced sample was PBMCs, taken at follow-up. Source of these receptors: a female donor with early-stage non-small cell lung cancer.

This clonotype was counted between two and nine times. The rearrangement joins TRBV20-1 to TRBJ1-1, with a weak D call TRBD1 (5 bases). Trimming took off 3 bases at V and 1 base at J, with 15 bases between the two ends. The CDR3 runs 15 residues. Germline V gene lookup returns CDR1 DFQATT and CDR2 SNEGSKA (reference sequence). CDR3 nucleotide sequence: TGCAGTGCTAGTGTCCGGGACCAACCGAACACTGAAGCTTTCTTT. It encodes CSASVRDQPNTEAFF.

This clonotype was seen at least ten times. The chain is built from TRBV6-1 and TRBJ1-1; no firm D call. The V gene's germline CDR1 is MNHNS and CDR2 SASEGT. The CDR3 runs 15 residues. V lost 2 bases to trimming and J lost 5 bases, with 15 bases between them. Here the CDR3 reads CASSELGLGLTEAFF. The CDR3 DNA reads TGTGCCAGCAGTGAACTGGGGTTGGGGTTGACTGAAGCTTTCTTT.

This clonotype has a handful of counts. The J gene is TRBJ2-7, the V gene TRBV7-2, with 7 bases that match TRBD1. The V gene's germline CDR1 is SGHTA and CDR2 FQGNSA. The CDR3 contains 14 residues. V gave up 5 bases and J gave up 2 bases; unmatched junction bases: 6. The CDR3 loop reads CASSLTGVAYEQYF. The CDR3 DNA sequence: TGTGCCAGCAGCCTTACAGGGGTCGCCTACGAGCAGTACTTC.

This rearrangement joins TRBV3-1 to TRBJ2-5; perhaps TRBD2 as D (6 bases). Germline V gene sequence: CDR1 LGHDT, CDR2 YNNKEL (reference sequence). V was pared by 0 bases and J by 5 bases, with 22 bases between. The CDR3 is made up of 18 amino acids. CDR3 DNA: TGTGCCAGCAGCCAAGACGGGGCCTACGGTAGCGGCCCGGAGACCCAGTACTTC. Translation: CASSQDGAYGSGPETQYF.

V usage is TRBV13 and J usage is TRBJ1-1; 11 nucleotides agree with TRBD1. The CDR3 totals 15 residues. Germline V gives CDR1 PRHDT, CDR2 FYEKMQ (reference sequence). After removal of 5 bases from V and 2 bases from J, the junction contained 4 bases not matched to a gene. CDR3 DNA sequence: TGTGCCAGCAGCGGCTGGACAGGGGGCAACACTGAAGCTTTCTTT. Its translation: CASSGWTGGNTEAFF. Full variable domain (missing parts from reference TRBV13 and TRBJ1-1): AAGVIQSPRHLIKEKRETATLKCYPIPRHDTVYWYQQGPGQDPQFLISFYEKMQSDKGSIPDRFSAQQFSDYHSELNMSSLELGDSALYFCASSGWTGGNTEAFFGQGTRLTVV.

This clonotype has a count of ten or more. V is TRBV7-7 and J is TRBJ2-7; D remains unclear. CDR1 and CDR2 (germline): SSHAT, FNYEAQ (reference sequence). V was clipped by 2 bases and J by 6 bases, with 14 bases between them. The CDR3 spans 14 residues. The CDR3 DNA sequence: TGTGCCAGCAGCTTAAATCCAGGCTATTCCGAGCAGTACTTC. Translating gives CASSLNPGYSEQYF.

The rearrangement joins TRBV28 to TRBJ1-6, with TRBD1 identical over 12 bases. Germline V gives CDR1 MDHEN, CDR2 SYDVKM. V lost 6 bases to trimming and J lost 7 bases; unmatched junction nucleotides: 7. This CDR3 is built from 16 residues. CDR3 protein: CASRIGTGGLNSPLHF. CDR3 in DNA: TGTGCCAGCAGAATCGGGACAGGGGGCCTGAATTCACCCCTCCACTTT.

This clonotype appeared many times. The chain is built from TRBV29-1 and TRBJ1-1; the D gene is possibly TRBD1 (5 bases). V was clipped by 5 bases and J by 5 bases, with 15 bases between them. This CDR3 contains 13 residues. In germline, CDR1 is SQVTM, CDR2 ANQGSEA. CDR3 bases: TGCAGCGTTCTTCTTTCCGGGGGGACTGAAGCTTTCTTT. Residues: CSVLLSGGTEAFF.

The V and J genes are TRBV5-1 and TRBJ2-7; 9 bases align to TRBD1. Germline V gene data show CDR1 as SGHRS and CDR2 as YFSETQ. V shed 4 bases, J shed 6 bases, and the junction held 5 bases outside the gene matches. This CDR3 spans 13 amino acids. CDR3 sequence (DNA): TGCGCCAGCAGCGTGGGACAGGGCGGCGAGCAGTACTTC. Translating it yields CASSVGQGGEQYF.

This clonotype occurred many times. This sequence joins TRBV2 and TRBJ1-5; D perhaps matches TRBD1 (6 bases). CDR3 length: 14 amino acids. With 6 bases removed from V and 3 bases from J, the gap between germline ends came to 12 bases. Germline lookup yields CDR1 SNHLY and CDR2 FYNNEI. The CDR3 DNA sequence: TGTGCCAGCAGGGCACAGGGTTACAATCAGCCCCAGCATTTT. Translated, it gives CASRAQGYNQPQHF.

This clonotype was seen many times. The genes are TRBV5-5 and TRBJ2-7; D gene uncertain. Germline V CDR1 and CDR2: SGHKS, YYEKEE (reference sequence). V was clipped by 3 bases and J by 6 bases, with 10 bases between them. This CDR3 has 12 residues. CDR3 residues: CASSSGLLEQYF. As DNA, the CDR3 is TGTGCCAGCAGCTCGGGTCTTCTCGAGCAGTACTTC.

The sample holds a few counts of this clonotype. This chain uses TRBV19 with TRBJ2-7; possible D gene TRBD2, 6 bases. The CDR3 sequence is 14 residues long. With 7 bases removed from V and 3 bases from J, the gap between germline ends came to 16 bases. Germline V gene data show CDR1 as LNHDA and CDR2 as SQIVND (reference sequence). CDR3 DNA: TGTGCCAGTACCACCTCTTCGGGGGACTACGAGCAGTACTTC. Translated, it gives CASTTSSGDYEQYF.

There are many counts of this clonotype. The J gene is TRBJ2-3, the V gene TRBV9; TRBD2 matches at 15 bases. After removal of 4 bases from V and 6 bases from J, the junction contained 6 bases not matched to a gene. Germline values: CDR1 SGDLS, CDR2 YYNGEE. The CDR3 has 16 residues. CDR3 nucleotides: TGTGCCAGCAGCTGGACTAGCGGGGGGGCGGTGGATACGCAGTATTTT. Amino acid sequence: CASSWTSGGAVDTQYF.

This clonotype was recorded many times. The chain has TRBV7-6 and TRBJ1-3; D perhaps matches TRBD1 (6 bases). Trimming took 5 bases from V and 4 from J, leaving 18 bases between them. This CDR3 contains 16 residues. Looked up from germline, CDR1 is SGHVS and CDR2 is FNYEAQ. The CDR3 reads CASSPAGQGSGNTIYF. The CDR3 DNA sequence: TGTGCCAGCAGCCCGGCGGGGCAGGGGTCCGGAAACACCATATATTTT. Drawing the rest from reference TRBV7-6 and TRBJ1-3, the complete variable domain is GAGVSQSPRYKVTKRGQDVALRCDPISGHVSLYWYRQALGQGPEFLTYFNYEAQQDKSGLPNDRFSAERPEGSISTLTIQRTEQRDSAMYRCASSPAGQGSGNTIYFGEGSWLTVV.

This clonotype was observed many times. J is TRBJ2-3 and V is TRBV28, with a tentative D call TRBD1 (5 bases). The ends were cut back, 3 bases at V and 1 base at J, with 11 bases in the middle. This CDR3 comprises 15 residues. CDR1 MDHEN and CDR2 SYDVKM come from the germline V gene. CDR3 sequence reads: CASSLGRKGTDTQYF. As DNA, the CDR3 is TGTGCCAGCAGTTTGGGGCGCAAGGGCACAGATACGCAGTATTTT.

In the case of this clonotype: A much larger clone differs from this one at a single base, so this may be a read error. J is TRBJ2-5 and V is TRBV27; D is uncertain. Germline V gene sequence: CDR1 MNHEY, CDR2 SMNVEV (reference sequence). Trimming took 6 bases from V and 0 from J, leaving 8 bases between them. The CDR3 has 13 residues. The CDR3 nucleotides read TGTGCCAGCAGGAACGAGTACCAAGAGACCCAGTACTTC. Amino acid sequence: CASRNEYQETQYF.

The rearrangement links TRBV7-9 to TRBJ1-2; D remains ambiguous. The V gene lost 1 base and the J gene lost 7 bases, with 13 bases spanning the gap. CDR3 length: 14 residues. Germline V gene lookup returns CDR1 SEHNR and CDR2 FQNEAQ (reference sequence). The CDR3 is CASSLGRAPFGYTF. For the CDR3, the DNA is TGTGCCAGCAGCTTAGGAAGGGCTCCTTTTGGCTACACCTTC.

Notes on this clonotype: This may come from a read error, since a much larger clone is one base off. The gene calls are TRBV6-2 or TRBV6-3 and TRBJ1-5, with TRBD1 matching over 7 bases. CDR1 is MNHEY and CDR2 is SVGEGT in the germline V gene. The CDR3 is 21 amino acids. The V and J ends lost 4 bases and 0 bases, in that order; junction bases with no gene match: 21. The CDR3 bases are TGTGCCAGCAGTTCGACAGGGAAGTCGTTGTCCTCGGGTGGTAGCAATCAGCCCCAGCATTTT. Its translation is CASSSTGKSLSSGGSNQPQHF.

The CDR3 DNA is TGTGCCACCAGCAGCTGGGACGGGGGTCAGCCCCAGCATTTT. Translation: CATSSWDGGQPQHF. The chain carries TRBV15 and TRBJ1-5; the D gene is possibly TRBD1 (5 bases). V was pared by 3 bases and J by 6 bases, with 12 bases between. The germline V gene encodes CDR1 LNHNV and CDR2 YYDKDF (reference sequence). The CDR3 loop spans 14 amino acids.

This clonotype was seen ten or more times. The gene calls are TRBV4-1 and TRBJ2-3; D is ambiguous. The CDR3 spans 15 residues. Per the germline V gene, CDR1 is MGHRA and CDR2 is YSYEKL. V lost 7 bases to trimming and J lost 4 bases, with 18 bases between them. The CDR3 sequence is CASMNTPSDADTQYF. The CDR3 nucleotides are TGCGCCAGCATGAATACTCCGTCTGACGCAGATACGCAGTATTTT.

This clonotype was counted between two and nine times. CDR3 in amino acids: CSAPGTDRSYEQYF. The DNA of the CDR3 is TGCAGTGCGCCAGGGACGGACCGCTCCTACGAGCAGTACTTC. The rearrangement joins TRBV20-1 to TRBJ2-7; perhaps D is TRBD1 or TRBD2 (5 bases each). Germline V gene sequence: CDR1 DFQATT, CDR2 SNEGSKA (reference sequence). This CDR3 spans 14 amino acids. The ends were cut back, 6 bases at V and 0 bases at J, with 15 bases in the middle.

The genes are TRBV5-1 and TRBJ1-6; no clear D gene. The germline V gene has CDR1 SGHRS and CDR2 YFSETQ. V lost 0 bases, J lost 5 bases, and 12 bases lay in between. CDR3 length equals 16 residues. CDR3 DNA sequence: TGCGCCAGCAGCTTGGCCTGGGCTTCCGATAATTCACCCCTCCACTTT. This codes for CASSLAWASDNSPLHF.